Each of the 4 T cell receptor beta chains below was sequenced from the same sample in a study of cytomegalovirus exposure and HLA in healthy donors. Sequenced by immunoSEQ multiplex PCR; TCRdb stores in-frame clones only, minus some. The table shows around 150,000 clones, with approximately 96% occurring only once. The source material was PBMCs. The receptors stem from a woman between 18 and 29 years old in good health and CMV-seronegative.

For this clone: The identical CDR3 is also encoded by other nucleotide sequences in the sample. The chain links TRBV9 to TRBJ2-7; 7 bases align to TRBD2. Germline V CDR1 and CDR2: SGDLS, YYNGEE. This CDR3 is 14 amino acids long. J lost 2 bases, V lost 2 bases, and 4 bases had no gene match. CDR3 region: CASSVGGGTYEQYF. CDR3 DNA: TGTGCCAGCAGCGTGGGGGGAGGGACCTACGAGCAGTACTTC.

The rearrangement uses TRBV7-3 and TRBJ1-3, with a possible D match to TRBD1 (6 bases). Germline V CDR1 and CDR2: SGHTA, FQGTGA. V lost 0 bases, J lost 0 bases, and 15 bases lay in between. The CDR3 sequence is 18 residues long. The CDR3 loop is CASSLTPWGLNSGNTIYF. The CDR3 bases are TGTGCCAGCAGCTTAACCCCATGGGGGCTCAACTCTGGAAACACCATATATTTT.

J is TRBJ1-2 and V is TRBV11-2; D is unclear. Germline V gene sequence: CDR1 SGHAT, CDR2 FQNNGV. The length of the CDR3 is 15 residues. With 5 bases removed from V and 2 bases from J, the gap between germline ends came to 15 bases. Here the CDR3 DNA reads TGTGCCAGCAGCCCCTGGGCGACAAACAACTATGGCTACACCTTC. This sequence encodes CASSPWATNNYGYTF.

The CDR3 DNA sequence: TGTGCCAGCAGCCTAAAGACAGGGACCCCCTACGAGCAGTACTTC. The encoded protein is CASSLKTGTPYEQYF. This chain connects TRBV5-5 to TRBJ2-7; 7 bases are a match to TRBD1. V trimming: 4 bases; J trimming: 2 bases; junction bases outside the gene matches: 9. The CDR3 length is 15 residues. CDR1 and CDR2 (germline): SGHKS, YYEKEE (reference sequence).